The rows below give T cell receptor beta chains drawn from one sample of a study of T cell changes during pregnancy in multiple sclerosis. Repertoires were generated with immunoSEQ multiplex PCR, while TCRdb's copy carries only in-frame clones and drops some. Of about 55,000 clones in the sample, 93% were seen once. The sample here was CD8+ T cells from peripheral blood mononuclear cells, taken in the second trimester of pregnancy. The receptors were sampled from a female donor with multiple sclerosis, enrolled in a pregnancy study. Each CDR3 is given with its conserved first and last residue. Each record gives: CDR3 protein, CDR3 DNA, D gene, J gene, clone size, V gene. The D gene is left open where the match is weak. The size of a clone is reported for some rows only, either as once, few or many, or as a class for expanded clones.

cdr3_aa: CASSPDFRVWEQYF; cdr3_nt: TGCGCCAGCAGTCCGGACTTTAGGGTGTGGGAGCAGTACTTC; d_call: .; j_call: TRBJ2-7; clone_size: .; v_call: TRBV10-1
cdr3_aa: CASSQEGGDTGELFF; cdr3_nt: TGCGCCAGCAGCCAAGAGGGCGGGGACACCGGGGAGCTGTTTTTT; d_call: .; j_call: TRBJ2-2; clone_size: .; v_call: TRBV4-1
cdr3_aa: CASSQVGDFDQPQHF; cdr3_nt: TGCGCCAGCAGCCAAGTAGGGGACTTTGATCAGCCCCAGCATTTT; d_call: .; j_call: TRBJ1-5; clone_size: .; v_call: TRBV4-1
cdr3_aa: CASSLGGTYEQYF; cdr3_nt: TGTGCCAGCAGCTTAGGAGGGACCTACGAGCAGTACTTC; d_call: .; j_call: TRBJ2-7; clone_size: .; v_call: TRBV11-3
cdr3_aa: CSVEGGLALPNQETQYF; cdr3_nt: TGCAGCGTTGAAGGAGGGCTCGCGCTCCCAAACCAAGAGACCCAGTACTTC; d_call: .; j_call: TRBJ2-5; clone_size: .; v_call: TRBV29-1
cdr3_aa: CASSQVEGETQYF; cdr3_nt: TGCGCCAGCAGCCAAGTGGAGGGAGAGACCCAGTACTTC; d_call: .; j_call: TRBJ2-5; clone_size: .; v_call: TRBV4-1
cdr3_aa: CASSPQVYSNQPQHF; cdr3_nt: TGTGCCAGCAGTCCCCAGGTTTATAGCAATCAGCCCCAGCATTTT; d_call: .; j_call: TRBJ1-5; clone_size: .; v_call: TRBV27
cdr3_aa: CASSSWGQDSNQPQHF; cdr3_nt: TGTGCCAGCAGCTCGTGGGGACAGGATAGCAATCAGCCCCAGCATTTT; d_call: TRBD1; j_call: TRBJ1-5; clone_size: .; v_call: TRBV7-9
cdr3_aa: CATSRDRGPSNQPQHF; cdr3_nt: TGTGCCACCAGCAGAGATCGAGGCCCTAGCAATCAGCCCCAGCATTTT; d_call: .; j_call: TRBJ1-5; clone_size: once; v_call: TRBV15
cdr3_aa: CASSVTGEMSYNEQFF; cdr3_nt: TGTGCCAGCAGCGTAACGGGAGAGATGTCCTACAATGAGCAGTTCTTC; d_call: .; j_call: TRBJ2-1; clone_size: .; v_call: TRBV9
cdr3_aa: CASSWDRHTDTQYF; cdr3_nt: TGTGCCAGCAGTTGGGACAGACACACAGATACGCAGTATTTT; d_call: TRBD1; j_call: TRBJ2-3; clone_size: .; v_call: TRBV25-1
cdr3_aa: CASSGLNSPLHF; cdr3_nt: TGTGCCAGCAGTGGACTCAATTCACCCCTCCACTTT; d_call: .; j_call: TRBJ1-6; clone_size: .; v_call: TRBV25-1
cdr3_aa: CASSGETPTQYF; cdr3_nt: TGTGCCAGCAGTGGGGAGACACCGACGCAGTATTTT; d_call: .; j_call: TRBJ2-3; clone_size: .; v_call: TRBV2
cdr3_aa: CASSAPRVLAGGRGGELFF; cdr3_nt: TGTGCCAGCAGCGCCCCCCGGGTACTAGCGGGAGGCCGGGGGGGGGAGCTGTTTTTT; d_call: TRBD2; j_call: TRBJ2-2; clone_size: .; v_call: TRBV9
cdr3_aa: CASSPYGQSNTIYF; cdr3_nt: TGTGCCAGCAGCCCCTACGGACAGTCAAACACCATATATTTT; d_call: .; j_call: TRBJ1-3; clone_size: .; v_call: TRBV9
cdr3_aa: CASIGTGVNSPLHF; cdr3_nt: TGTGCCAGCATCGGGACAGGGGTTAATTCACCCCTCCACTTT; d_call: TRBD1; j_call: TRBJ1-6; clone_size: .; v_call: TRBV27
cdr3_aa: CASSLGDRGAFATNEKLFF; cdr3_nt: TGCGCCAGCAGCTTGGGGGACAGGGGGGCCTTTGCAACTAATGAAAAACTGTTTTTT; d_call: TRBD1; j_call: TRBJ1-4; clone_size: .; v_call: TRBV5-1
cdr3_aa: CASSLDYGTGGLPYEQYF; cdr3_nt: TGTGCCAGCAGCTTAGATTACGGGACAGGGGGCTTACCCTACGAGCAGTACTTC; d_call: TRBD1; j_call: TRBJ2-7; clone_size: .; v_call: TRBV11-2
cdr3_aa: CASSSPGQGARNYGYTF; cdr3_nt: TGCGCCAGCAGTTCACCGGGACAGGGAGCTCGGAACTATGGCTACACCTTC; d_call: TRBD1; j_call: TRBJ1-2; clone_size: .; v_call: TRBV5-1
cdr3_aa: CASSQQTGNNSPLHF; cdr3_nt: TGTGCCAGCAGCCAACAGACAGGGAATAATTCACCCCTCCACTTT; d_call: TRBD1; j_call: TRBJ1-6; clone_size: few; v_call: TRBV4-2
cdr3_aa: CASSPLAGTYNEQFF; cdr3_nt: TGCGCCAGCAGCCCTTTAGCGGGAACCTACAATGAGCAGTTCTTC; d_call: TRBD2; j_call: TRBJ2-1; clone_size: .; v_call: TRBV5-1
cdr3_aa: CASSMGLNYEQYF; cdr3_nt: TGTGCCAGTAGTATGGGCCTTAACTACGAGCAGTACTTC; d_call: .; j_call: TRBJ2-7; clone_size: .; v_call: TRBV19
cdr3_aa: CASSQAGSTEAFF; cdr3_nt: TGTGCCAGCAGCCAGGCAGGGTCTACTGAAGCTTTCTTT; d_call: .; j_call: TRBJ1-1; clone_size: .; v_call: TRBV4-2
cdr3_aa: CASSLAGGQRGNGYTF; cdr3_nt: TGTGCCAGCAGCTTAGCGGGGGGGCAGAGGGGAAATGGCTACACCTTC; d_call: .; j_call: TRBJ1-2; clone_size: .; v_call: TRBV7-9
cdr3_aa: CASSPSGGATNEQFF; cdr3_nt: TGTGCCAGCAGTCCAAGCGGGGGGGCCACTAATGAGCAGTTCTTC; d_call: TRBD2; j_call: TRBJ2-1; clone_size: .; v_call: TRBV27
cdr3_aa: CASSLWGLAGADTQYF; cdr3_nt: TGTGCCAGCAGTTTATGGGGGCTAGCGGGAGCCGATACGCAGTATTTT; d_call: TRBD2; j_call: TRBJ2-3; clone_size: .; v_call: TRBV27